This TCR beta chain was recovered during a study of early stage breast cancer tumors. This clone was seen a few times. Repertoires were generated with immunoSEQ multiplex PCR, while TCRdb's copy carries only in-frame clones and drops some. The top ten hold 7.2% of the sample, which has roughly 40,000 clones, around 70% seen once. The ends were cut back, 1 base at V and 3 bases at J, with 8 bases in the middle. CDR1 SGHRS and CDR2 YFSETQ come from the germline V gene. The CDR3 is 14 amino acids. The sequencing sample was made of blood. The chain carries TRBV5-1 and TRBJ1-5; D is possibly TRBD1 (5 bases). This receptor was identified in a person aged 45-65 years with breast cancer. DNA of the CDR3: TGCGCCAGCAGCTTGCAGGGTGACAATCAGCCCCAGCATTTT. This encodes CASSLQGDNQPQHF.